This TCR beta chain emerged from a study of PD-L1 blockade in urothelial cancer. Study background: At 3 weeks (second dose) and 6 weeks after starting treatment, blood was analyzed. Each blood sample yielded a median of 141,255 T cells.

This CDR3 has 13 amino acids. Trimming cost V 5 bases and J 6 bases, with 13 bases left between them. Germline values: CDR1 GTSNPN, CDR2 SVGIG (reference sequence). Some clones are missing from TCRdb's copy, which holds only in-frame ones; the method was immunoSEQ multiplex PCR. The table lists about 88,000 clones, 90% to 95% of them singletons. This chain connects TRBV30 to TRBJ2-2; D might be TRBD2 (6 bases). This specimen was PBMCs, taken around atezolizumab (anti-PD-L1) treatment. This TCR derives from a man aged 60 to 69 with urothelial cancer. CDR3 sequence (DNA): TGTGCCTGGGCTATGACTAGTGCCGGGGAGCTGTTTTTT. Translated: CAWAMTSAGELFF.